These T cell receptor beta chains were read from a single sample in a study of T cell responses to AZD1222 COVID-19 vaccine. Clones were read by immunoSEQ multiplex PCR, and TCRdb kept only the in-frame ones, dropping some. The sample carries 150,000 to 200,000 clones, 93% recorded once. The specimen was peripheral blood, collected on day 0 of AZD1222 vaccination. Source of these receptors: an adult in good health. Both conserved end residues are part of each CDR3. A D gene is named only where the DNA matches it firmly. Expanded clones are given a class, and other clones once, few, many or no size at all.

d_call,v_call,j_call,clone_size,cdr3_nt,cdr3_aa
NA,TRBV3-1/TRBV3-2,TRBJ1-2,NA,TGTGCCAGCAGCCAAGGGTTAACCGGGGCCTGGAGTAACTATGGCTACACCTTC,CASSQGLTGAWSNYGYTF
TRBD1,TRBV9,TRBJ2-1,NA,TGTGCCAGCAGCCCAACGGTAGGGGGCCGCCTACGGGATAGCAATGAGCAGTTCTTC,CASSPTVGGRLRDSNEQFF
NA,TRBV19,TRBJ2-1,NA,TGTGCCAGTAGTATCCGGACAGCTGAGCAGTTCTTC,CASSIRTAEQFF
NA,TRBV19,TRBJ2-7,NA,TGTGCCAGTAGTATAACACTAGCCCCCTACGAGCAGTACTTC,CASSITLAPYEQYF
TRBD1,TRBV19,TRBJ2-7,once,TGTGCCAGTGGGACAGGGCCATGGGAGCAGTACTTC,CASGTGPWEQYF
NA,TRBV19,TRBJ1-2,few,TGTGCCAGTAGTATATCCATGTTGACCGGTTGGAACTATGGCTACACCTTC,CASSISMLTGWNYGYTF
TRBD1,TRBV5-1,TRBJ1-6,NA,TGCGCCAGCGCTCCGGGACAGGGAGGATCACCCCTCCACTTT,CASAPGQGGSPLHF
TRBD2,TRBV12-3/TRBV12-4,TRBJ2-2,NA,TGTGCCAGCAGTCTTAGCGGGGGCAACGTGGTGTTTTTT,CASSLSGGNVVFF
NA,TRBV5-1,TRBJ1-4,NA,TGCGCCAGCAGCTTGGACCTACTTTCACCGGAAAAACTGTTTTTT,CASSLDLLSPEKLFF
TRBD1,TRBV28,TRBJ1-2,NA,TGTGCCAGCAGTGGGACAGGGAATGGCTACACCTTC,CASSGTGNGYTF
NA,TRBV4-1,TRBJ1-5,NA,TGCGCCAGCAGCCAAGGGGGGGCCGGGGGCCAGCCCCAGCATTTT,CASSQGGAGGQPQHF
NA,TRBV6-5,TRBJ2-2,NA,TGTGCCAGCAGCCGCTTACCTAACACCGGGGAGCTGTTTTTT,CASSRLPNTGELFF
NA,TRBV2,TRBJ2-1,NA,TGTGCCAGCAGTGAGCGGCTGACCCACAATGAGCAGTTCTTC,CASSERLTHNEQFF
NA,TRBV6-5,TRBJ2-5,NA,TGTGCCAGCAGTTACTCGCCGGCCGGGGTGGACGAGACCCAGTACTTC,CASSYSPAGVDETQYF
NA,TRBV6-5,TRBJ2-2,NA,TGTGCCAGCCCCAGGGGAGCCGCGAACACCGGGGAGCTGTTTTTT,CASPRGAANTGELFF
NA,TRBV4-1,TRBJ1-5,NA,TGCGCCAGCAGCCACCAAGCGGATCAGAGCAATCAGCCCCAGCATTTT,CASSHQADQSNQPQHF
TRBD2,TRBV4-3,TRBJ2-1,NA,TGCGCCAGCAGCCAAGAACTAGCGGGGGGGCCCGGTGAGCAGTTCTTC,CASSQELAGGPGEQFF